This T cell receptor beta chain comes out of a study of early T cells in non-severe SARS-CoV-2 infection (dated by TCRdb to the early 2020s). The study in broad terms: TCR sequencing used bulk RNA from unsorted whole blood, so alpha and beta chains could not be paired. Study-wide conclusions, independent of this receptor: Matching against VDJdb was skewed toward anti-spike CD8 responses, likely underestimated virus-specific expansions, and missed private and CD4 specificities.

Library preparation employed 5' RACE. Sequencing relied on a NextSeq 500. To correct for sequencing error and PCR bias, the TCR library protocol tagged individual cDNA molecules with unique molecular identifiers. Sequencing covered both TCR alpha and beta chains, and within each sample the abundances of alpha and beta sequences were tightly co-correlated. As for how the authors treated the data: V gene, J gene and CDR3 annotation of TCR sequences was performed with Decombinator V4. Expanded TCRs were defined as changing significantly between any two time points under a Poisson model with p below 0.0001. Abundances of TCRs were expressed as counts per million after normalisation to the total number of TCRs sequenced in each sample. MAIT TCRs were defined by TRAV1-2 paired with TRAJ12, TRAJ20 or TRAJ33, and iNKT TCRs by TRAV10 paired with TRAJ18. A search of VDJdb, accessed on 1 November 2021, was run for TCRs annotated to CMV, EBV and SARS-CoV-2, with TCRs annotated for multiple antigens excluded. The public reads were quality trimmed at Q25 with fastp and then assembled into clones with MiXCR by TCRdb, keeping productive beta chains. Each record represents a unique CDR3 protein, reported with the most common genes and DNA among its rows. In this record, the V and J calls reflect TCRdb's handling and not the investigators' own analysis. Across this sample there are about 66,000 distinct CDR3 sequences, with 20% seen only once. The ten largest clones capture about 15% of the sample.

Trimming removed 1 base from V and 6 bases from J; the gene matches leave 7 bases unexplained. CDR1 LGHDT and CDR2 YNNKEL are derived from the germline V gene (reference sequence). Including the terminal cysteine and phenylalanine, the CDR3 comprises 16 residues. Of all the DNA, just the CDR3 is kept, 48 bases in frame from base 1. Set within a cohort of healthcare workers in London, UK, this nested case-control study involved weekly PCR testing of nasopharyngeal swabs along with blood sampling. Healthcare workers were enrolled in the week of the UK lockdown, from 23 to 31 March 2020, and were followed every week for up to roughly 15 weeks. In regard to this clonotype: The antigen it binds to is not known. Nothing much larger sits one base from this clone, and base qualities are not available.

The rearrangement combines TRBV3-1 with TRBJ2-5; 11 nucleotides in the junction match TRBD2. The receptor's source is an adult who was a healthcare worker with PCR-confirmed SARS-CoV-2 infection or an uninfected control (not recorded which). The material sequenced was whole blood, taken at baseline. The CDR3 region: CASSQGTLAGGQTQYF. The base sequence is TGTGCCAGCAGCCAAGGAACTCTAGCGGGGGGACAGACCCAGTACTTC.